A selection of T cell receptor beta chains follows, all from one sample in a study of OX40 agonist ivuxolimab in advanced cancers. Method: immunoSEQ multiplex PCR; TCRdb's copy keeps in-frame clones and lacks some. The sample includes about 53,000 clones, 88% of them seen just once. Material: CD4+ or CD8+ T cells sorted from blood, obtained in a trial of the OX40 agonist ivuxolimab. The receptors stem from an adult with an advanced solid tumor such as melanoma, head and neck, liver or kidney cancer. CDR3s include the opening cysteine and the closing phenylalanine or tryptophan. The D gene is left open where the match is weak.

>TRBV6-5|TRBJ1-3|NA
CASSPVGVGNTIYF
>TRBV9|TRBJ1-3|TRBD1
CASSQGVGGNTIYF
>TRBV30|TRBJ2-4|NA
CAWSEVGQSRNIQYF
>TRBV18|TRBJ2-7|TRBD1
CASSPRDSTYEQYF
>TRBV5-4|TRBJ1-2|NA
CASSGSRYGYTF
>TRBV18|TRBJ2-5|NA
CASSPTGEETQYF
>TRBV13|TRBJ2-6|NA
CASRGGQLSGANVLTF
>TRBV6-1|TRBJ2-1|TRBD1
CASSEAGAGGGNEQFF
>TRBV18|TRBJ2-4|TRBD2
CASSSTPSGIKNIQYF
>TRBV30|TRBJ1-5|NA
CAWSRPNQPQHF
>TRBV7-1|TRBJ2-4|TRBD1
CASSFTSGTGKNIQYF
>TRBV27|TRBJ2-7|NA
CASSPEGPRAYEQYF
>TRBV5-8|TRBJ2-7|NA
CASSLFYGNPDYEQYF
>TRBV6-5|TRBJ2-7|NA
CASSPGRRGTYEQYF
>TRBV7-2|TRBJ1-1|NA
CASSLDRLNTEAFF
>TRBV2|TRBJ2-7|NA
CASTGGYEQYF
>TRBV19|TRBJ1-5|NA
CASSPTRGVGDQPQHF
>TRBV28|TRBJ2-1|NA
CASSFLGETYNEQFF
>TRBV19|TRBJ2-1|NA
CASSIGSSYNEQFF
>TRBV6-5|TRBJ1-1|NA
CASSRNSDEAFF
>TRBV4-2|TRBJ2-7|TRBD1
CASSQEWAGGSYEQYF
>TRBV28|TRBJ2-2|TRBD1
CASSRQGAGGELFF
>TRBV6-6|TRBJ1-6|NA
CASSYSVSPLHF
>TRBV19|TRBJ2-1|TRBD1
CASSIDPRQGYEQFF